The rows below give T cell receptor beta chains drawn from one sample of a study of T cells in localized non-small cell lung cancer. Repertoires were generated with immunoSEQ multiplex PCR, while TCRdb's copy carries only in-frame clones and drops some. This sample has more than 30,000 clones; around 84% occur once, and the top ten carry approximately 4%. The sequenced sample was peripheral blood, obtained before any cancer treatment. The source is a male donor aged 60 or over with stage III lung adenocarcinoma. Each CDR3 is given with its conserved first and last residue. Each record gives: D gene, clone size, J gene, V gene, CDR3 DNA, CDR3 protein. A D gene is named only where the DNA matches it firmly. Clone size, where shown, is once, few, many, or a class for clones that have expanded.

D gene: NA
clone size: NA
J gene: TRBJ1-1
V gene: TRBV5-1
CDR3 DNA: TGCGCCAGTAGCCGGGACACTTCGAACACTGAAGCTTTCTTT
CDR3 protein: CASSRDTSNTEAFF

D gene: TRBD2
clone size: NA
J gene: TRBJ2-1
V gene: TRBV5-4
CDR3 DNA: TGTGCCAGCAGCTTCAGGGCGGGAGGGCCAGATGAGCAGTTCTTC
CDR3 protein: CASSFRAGGPDEQFF

D gene: NA
clone size: NA
J gene: TRBJ2-7
V gene: TRBV12-5
CDR3 DNA: TGTGCTAGTGGTTTGCTCAGTATTGAGGGGTGCTCCTACGAGCAGTACTTC
CDR3 protein: CASGLLSIEGCSYEQYF

D gene: NA
clone size: NA
J gene: TRBJ2-7
V gene: TRBV7-2
CDR3 DNA: TGTGCCAGCAGCTTAGTGGGCTACGAGCAGTACTTC
CDR3 protein: CASSLVGYEQYF

D gene: TRBD1
clone size: NA
J gene: TRBJ1-2
V gene: TRBV7-9
CDR3 DNA: TGTGCCAGCAGCCCCCGAGGACAGGGTTTTGGCTACACCTTC
CDR3 protein: CASSPRGQGFGYTF

D gene: TRBD2
clone size: NA
J gene: TRBJ2-3
V gene: TRBV28
CDR3 DNA: TGTGCCAGCAGTTTACCTCCTATAGCGGGGCTCATCACAGATACGCAGTATTTT
CDR3 protein: CASSLPPIAGLITDTQYF

D gene: NA
clone size: NA
J gene: TRBJ1-1
V gene: TRBV30
CDR3 DNA: TGTGCCTGGAACCCGGGAATGAACACTGAAGCTTTCTTT
CDR3 protein: CAWNPGMNTEAFF

D gene: TRBD1
clone size: NA
J gene: TRBJ1-1
V gene: TRBV10-1
CDR3 DNA: TGCGCCAGCAGTGAGATACGAGGACAGGCCAACAACACTGAAGCTTTCTTT
CDR3 protein: CASSEIRGQANNTEAFF

D gene: NA
clone size: once
J gene: TRBJ2-5
V gene: TRBV5-1
CDR3 DNA: TGCGCCAGCAGCTTGGAGTTTGGGGGCGGTGAGACCCAGTACTTC
CDR3 protein: CASSLEFGGGETQYF

D gene: NA
clone size: NA
J gene: TRBJ1-1
V gene: TRBV18
CDR3 DNA: TGTGCCAGCTCACGGAATGCGAACACTGAAGCTTTCTTT
CDR3 protein: CASSRNANTEAFF

D gene: NA
clone size: NA
J gene: TRBJ1-4
V gene: TRBV4-2
CDR3 DNA: TGTGCCAGCAGCCAAGACACAGGGCCCGGAAAACTGTTTTTT
CDR3 protein: CASSQDTGPGKLFF

D gene: NA
clone size: NA
J gene: TRBJ2-6
V gene: TRBV4-1
CDR3 DNA: TGCGCCAGCAGCCCATCCCAGGCGAACTCTGGGGCCAACGTCCTGACTTTC
CDR3 protein: CASSPSQANSGANVLTF

D gene: NA
clone size: NA
J gene: TRBJ2-2
V gene: TRBV6-5
CDR3 DNA: TGTGCCAGCAGCCTCCGGCGGGACCGGGGGGAGCTGTTTTTT
CDR3 protein: CASSLRRDRGELFF

D gene: TRBD1
clone size: NA
J gene: TRBJ2-1
V gene: TRBV19
CDR3 DNA: TGTGCCAGTAGTATTCTAGGGGGCACTTACAATGAGCAGTTCTTC
CDR3 protein: CASSILGGTYNEQFF

D gene: TRBD2
clone size: NA
J gene: TRBJ2-1
V gene: TRBV6-1
CDR3 DNA: TGTGCCAGCAGTGAAGCGGTAACTAGCGGGGCCTCCTACAATGAGCAGTTCTTC
CDR3 protein: CASSEAVTSGASYNEQFF

D gene: NA
clone size: NA
J gene: TRBJ2-5
V gene: TRBV5-5
CDR3 DNA: TGTGCCAGCAAGCCCCTCCAAGGGGAGACCCAGTACTTC
CDR3 protein: CASKPLQGETQYF

D gene: TRBD1
clone size: NA
J gene: TRBJ1-3
V gene: TRBV5-1
CDR3 DNA: TGCGCCAGCAGCAGAGCCGGGACAGGGGTATCTGGAAACACCATATATTTT
CDR3 protein: CASSRAGTGVSGNTIYF